This is a list of T cell receptor beta chains from one sample in a study of blood T cell repertoires in COVID-19. TCRdb keeps only in-frame clones here, not all; method: immunoSEQ multiplex PCR. The repertoire has 70,000 to 75,000 clones, roughly 88% of them found once; the top ten carry roughly 4.6%. Sequencing was done on a sample of peripheral blood. These receptors were collected from a human donor in a cohort sampled during active COVID-19. Each CDR3 is given with its conserved first and last residue. D genes are given only for firm matches. Expanded clones get a size class; other rows say once, few or many, or leave the size out.

d_call	j_call	clone_size	v_call	cdr3_nt	cdr3_aa
TRBD1	TRBJ1-4	-	TRBV7-8	TGTGCCAGCAGCACCTACAGGGGGCGGAATGAAAAACTGTTTTTT	CASSTYRGRNEKLFF
-	TRBJ2-1	-	TRBV7-2	TGTGCCAGCAGCTCCAACTCGGGGACAAGGAATGAGCAGTTCTTC	CASSSNSGTRNEQFF
TRBD1	TRBJ2-1	-	TRBV3-1/TRBV3-2	TGTGCCAGCAGCCCCGTTGACGGGACAGGGGGCCCCTACAATGAGCAGTTCTTC	CASSPVDGTGGPYNEQFF
-	TRBJ2-7	-	TRBV19	TGTGCCAGTAGTATGAGTGGTTCTCTCGAGCAGTACTTC	CASSMSGSLEQYF
TRBD1	TRBJ1-2	-	TRBV5-1	TGCGCCAGCAGCTCCTTAACGACAGGGATGAACTATGGCTACACCTTC	CASSSLTTGMNYGYTF
TRBD2	TRBJ2-2	-	TRBV14	TGTGCCAGCAGCCCCCGGACTAGCGGGAGGGCCTCGTTGTTTTTT	CASSPRTSGRASLFF
-	TRBJ2-3	-	TRBV9	TGTGCCAGCAGCCCACAGGGGGGGGCCAGAGATACGCAGTATTTT	CASSPQGGARDTQYF
-	TRBJ2-7	medium-sized	TRBV18	TGTGCCAGCTCGGGACTTCCCTCCTACGAGCAGTACTTC	CASSGLPSYEQYF
-	TRBJ2-7	-	TRBV10-2	TGCGCCAGCACTCCTCCAGGCCGCGGAGGTTACGAGCAGTACTTC	CASTPPGRGGYEQYF
-	TRBJ2-5	-	TRBV29-1	TGCAGCGGGGAAGGGGTCGAAGAGACCCAGTACTTC	CSGEGVEETQYF
-	TRBJ1-1	few	TRBV5-1	TGCGCCAGCAGCCGTTCGGGTAACACTGAAGCTTTCTTT	CASSRSGNTEAFF
TRBD1	TRBJ1-2	-	TRBV19	TGTGCCAGTAGTAGACCCACAGGGGATGGCGGCTACACCTTC	CASSRPTGDGGYTF
-	TRBJ2-3	-	TRBV4-1	TGCGCCAGCAGCCAAGGGGCGGCCCAGGAGGTTCCAGATACGCAGTATTTT	CASSQGAAQEVPDTQYF
-	TRBJ2-5	-	TRBV25-1	TGTGCCAGCTCCCCAGGGGGGCAAGAGACCCAGTACTTC	CASSPGGQETQYF
TRBD1	TRBJ2-1	-	TRBV11-2	TGTGCCAGCAGCTACCAGGGGGCGGAAGGCTACAATGAGCAGTTCTTC	CASSYQGAEGYNEQFF
TRBD1	TRBJ2-7	-	TRBV18	TGTGCCAGCTCAGGTACCGGGACAGGGGACGAGCAGTACTTC	CASSGTGTGDEQYF
-	TRBJ2-1	-	TRBV13	TGTGCCAGCAGCTTAACTGAGAGGGTCCTTTCAAATGAGCAGTTCTTC	CASSLTERVLSNEQFF
TRBD1	TRBJ2-7	-	TRBV6-6	TGTGCCAGCAAAGAGGGACAGAGGCCCGAGCAGTACTTC	CASKEGQRPEQYF
-	TRBJ2-3	-	TRBV28	TGTGCCAGCAGCGCCGTCGGCGGGGGCACAGATACGCAGTATTTT	CASSAVGGGTDTQYF
TRBD2	TRBJ2-5	-	TRBV7-2	TGTGCCAGCAGCTTAAGAGGTAGAGCGGGGGGGCCTCGAGAGACCCAGTACTTC	CASSLRGRAGGPRETQYF
TRBD1	TRBJ1-2	few	TRBV7-9	TGTGCCAGCAGCTTAGGAGGGGGACAGGGCGGCTACACCTTC	CASSLGGGQGGYTF
-	TRBJ2-3	-	TRBV5-4	TGTGCCAGCACCTTGGACTCGAGCGGGTCATATCGTAGCACAGATACGCAGTATTTT	CASTLDSSGSYRSTDTQYF
TRBD1	TRBJ2-3	-	TRBV28	TGTGCCAGCAGTCTAAGGGACAGATCCGTTTCGCAGTATTTT	CASSLRDRSVSQYF
TRBD2	TRBJ2-1	-	TRBV5-8	TGTGCCAGCAGCTTCGTTTGGGAGGGGATAACCTACAATGAGCAGTTCTTC	CASSFVWEGITYNEQFF
-	TRBJ1-2	once	TRBV7-9	TGTGCCAGCAGCCTCCCGGGTCCGGCCTATGGCTACACCTTC	CASSLPGPAYGYTF
TRBD2	TRBJ2-7	-	TRBV29-1	TGCAGCGTAGCGGGACTAGGCTACGAGCAGTACTTC	CSVAGLGYEQYF
-	TRBJ2-7	-	TRBV4-2	TGTGCCAGCAGCCAGGACCTCAGGGAGGCCCCCTACGAGCAGTACTTC	CASSQDLREAPYEQYF
-	TRBJ2-7	once	TRBV3-1/TRBV3-2	TGTGCCAGCAGCCAATTCCTCGAGGGCGAGCAGTACTTC	CASSQFLEGEQYF
TRBD1	TRBJ1-4	once	TRBV5-1	TGCGCCAGCAGCTGGGGACAGGGGTCGGGGGAAAAACTGTTTTTT	CASSWGQGSGEKLFF
TRBD2	TRBJ2-7	-	TRBV5-4	TGTGCCAGCAGCTTCGTACTAGCGGGAGTTCAGGAGCAGTACTTC	CASSFVLAGVQEQYF
TRBD1	TRBJ1-3	-	TRBV3-1/TRBV3-2	TGTGCCAGCGACCACAGGGGCAGCTCTGGAAACACCATATATTTT	CASDHRGSSGNTIYF
-	TRBJ2-1	-	TRBV5-4	TGTGCCAGCAGCTTGGAAGGGGGAGCCTCCTACAATGAGCAGTTCTTC	CASSLEGGASYNEQFF
TRBD1	TRBJ1-1	-	TRBV11-2	TGTGCCAGCAGCCTTGATGGGCAGGGGGGTACTGAAGCTTTCTTT	CASSLDGQGGTEAFF
-	TRBJ1-2	-	TRBV19	TGTGCCAGTAGTATCGTCACAGCCGGCTACACCTTC	CASSIVTAGYTF
TRBD1	TRBJ2-7	-	TRBV4-1	TGCGCCAGCAGCCAAGATCCCTCGGGACAGGTCCCCTACGAGCAGTACTTC	CASSQDPSGQVPYEQYF
TRBD2	TRBJ2-5	-	TRBV6-6	TGTGCCAGCACCCCACTAGCGGGGGAGGAGACCCAGTACTTC	CASTPLAGEETQYF
TRBD2	TRBJ2-1	-	TRBV6-4	TGTGCCAGCAGTACCTTAGCGGGGGGTTCAAGTGAGCAGTTCTTC	CASSTLAGGSSEQFF
-	TRBJ2-5	-	TRBV29-1	TGCAGCGTTGTCGTCGGGGAGACCCAGTACTTC	CSVVVGETQYF
-	TRBJ2-6	-	TRBV2	TGTGCCAGCAGTCGACAGACCTCTGGGGCCAACGTCCTGACTTTC	CASSRQTSGANVLTF
TRBD2	TRBJ2-7	-	TRBV2	TGTGCCAGCAGTCCATGGACTAGCGGGGTTTACGAGCAGTACTTC	CASSPWTSGVYEQYF
TRBD2	TRBJ2-7	-	TRBV5-1	TGCGCCAGCAGCTTGGAGATAGCGGGAGGGCCGAGATCCTACGAGCAGTACTTC	CASSLEIAGGPRSYEQYF
TRBD1	TRBJ1-5	-	TRBV12-5	TGTGCTAGTGGTTTGGTCCCGGGCAGGGTGGGGACAGAGAACAATCAGCCCCAGCATTTT	CASGLVPGRVGTENNQPQHF
TRBD2	TRBJ2-3	-	TRBV7-7	TGTGCCAGCAGTTCCGGACTAGCGGGGGTGCAAGATACGCAGTATTTT	CASSSGLAGVQDTQYF
-	TRBJ2-1	once	TRBV3-1/TRBV3-2	TGTGCCAGCAGCATTCGACAGAACAATGAGCAGTTCTTC	CASSIRQNNEQFF